This TCR beta chain was obtained from a study of graft-versus-host responses after intestinal transplantation. Study information: Recipients received multivisceral, liver-intestinal, or isolated intestinal transplants. Anti-thymocyte globulin served as induction for all recipients, who then took tacrolimus and steroids for approximately three years.

Study outcomes and limitations: Allograft clonal ratios (graft-versus-host to host-versus-graft) were high in patients who had graft-donor T cell macrochimerism. Peak GvH clone levels in circulation were associated with early post-transplant HvG declines.

On this clone: Antigen unknown.

Sequenced by immunoSEQ multiplex PCR; TCRdb stores in-frame clones only, minus some. The sample lists roughly 110,000 clones, about 92% seen once, with less than 1.5% in the top ten. V was pared by 0 bases and J by 4 bases, with 10 bases between. Germline CDR1 is MNHEY and CDR2 is SMNVEV (reference sequence). The CDR3 spans 14 residues. The chain employs TRBV27 and TRBJ2-7; weak D call: TRBD2 (5 bases). The sequence came from a human donor who was the organ donor for an intestinal transplant. The sample here was unstimulated CD8+ T cells sorted from spleen or lymph node cells, taken before transplant. CDR3 loop: CASSLSGVGYEQYF. In DNA, the CDR3 is TGTGCCAGCAGTTTATCGGGAGTAGGATACGAGCAGTACTTC.